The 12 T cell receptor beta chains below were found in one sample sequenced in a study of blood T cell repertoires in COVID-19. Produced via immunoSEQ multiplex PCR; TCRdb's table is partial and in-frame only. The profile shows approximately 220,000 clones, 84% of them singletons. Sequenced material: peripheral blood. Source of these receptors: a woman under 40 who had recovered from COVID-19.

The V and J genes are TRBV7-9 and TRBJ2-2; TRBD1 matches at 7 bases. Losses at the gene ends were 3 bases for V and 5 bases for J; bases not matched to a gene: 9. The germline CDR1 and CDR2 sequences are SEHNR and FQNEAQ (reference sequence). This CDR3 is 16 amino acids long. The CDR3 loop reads CASSFTGAGGTGELFF. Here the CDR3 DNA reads TGTGCCAGCAGCTTTACAGGGGCCGGCGGTACCGGGGAGCTGTTTTTT.

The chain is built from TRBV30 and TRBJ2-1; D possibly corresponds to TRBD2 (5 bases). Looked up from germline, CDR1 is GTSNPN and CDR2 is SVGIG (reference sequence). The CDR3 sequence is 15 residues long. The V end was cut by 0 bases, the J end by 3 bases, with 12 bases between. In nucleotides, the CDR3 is TGTGCCTGGAGTGTTGGAGTTGCGGGCTACAATGAGCAGTTCTTC. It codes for CAWSVGVAGYNEQFF.

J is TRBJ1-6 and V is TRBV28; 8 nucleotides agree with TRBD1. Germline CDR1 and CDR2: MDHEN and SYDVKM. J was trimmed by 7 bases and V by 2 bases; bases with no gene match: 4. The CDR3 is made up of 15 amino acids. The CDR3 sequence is CASSLITGGNSPLHF. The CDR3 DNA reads TGTGCCAGCAGTTTAATTACAGGGGGGAATTCACCCCTCCACTTT.

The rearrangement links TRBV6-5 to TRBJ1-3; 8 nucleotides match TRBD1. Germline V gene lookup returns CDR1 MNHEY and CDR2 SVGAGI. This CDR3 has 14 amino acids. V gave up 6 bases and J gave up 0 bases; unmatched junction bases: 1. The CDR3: CASSGTGSGNTIYF. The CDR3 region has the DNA TGTGCCAGCAGCGGGACAGGCTCTGGAAACACCATATATTTT.

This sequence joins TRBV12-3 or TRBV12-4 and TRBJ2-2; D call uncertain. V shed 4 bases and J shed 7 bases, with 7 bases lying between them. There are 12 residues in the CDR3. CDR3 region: CASSSLYGELFF. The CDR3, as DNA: TGTGCCAGCAGTTCGCTATACGGGGAGCTGTTTTTT.

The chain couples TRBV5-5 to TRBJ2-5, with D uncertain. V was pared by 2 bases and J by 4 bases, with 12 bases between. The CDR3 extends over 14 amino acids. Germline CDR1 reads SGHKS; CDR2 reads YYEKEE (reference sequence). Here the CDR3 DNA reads TGTGCCAGCAGCTTATGGGTTCCGGGAGAGACCCAGTACTTC. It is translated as CASSLWVPGETQYF. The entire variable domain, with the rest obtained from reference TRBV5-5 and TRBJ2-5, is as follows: DAGVTQSPTHLIKTRGQQVTLRCSPISGHKSVSWYQQVLGQGPQFIFQYYEKEERGRGNFPDRFSARQFPNYSSELNVNALLLGDSALYLCASSLWVPGETQYFGPGTRLLVL.

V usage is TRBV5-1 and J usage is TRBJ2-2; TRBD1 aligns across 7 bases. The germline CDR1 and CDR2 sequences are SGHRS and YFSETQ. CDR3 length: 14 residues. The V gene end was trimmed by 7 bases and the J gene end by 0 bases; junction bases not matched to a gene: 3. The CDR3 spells CASGQDPNTGELFF. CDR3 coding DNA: TGCGCCAGCGGACAGGACCCGAACACCGGGGAGCTGTTTTTT.

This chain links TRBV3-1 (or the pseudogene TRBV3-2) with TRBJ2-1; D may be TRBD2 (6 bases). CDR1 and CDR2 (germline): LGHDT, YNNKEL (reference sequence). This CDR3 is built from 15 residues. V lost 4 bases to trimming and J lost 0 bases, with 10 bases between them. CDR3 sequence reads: CASSPTSSSYNEQFF. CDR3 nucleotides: TGTGCCAGCAGCCCGACTAGTTCCTCCTACAATGAGCAGTTCTTC.

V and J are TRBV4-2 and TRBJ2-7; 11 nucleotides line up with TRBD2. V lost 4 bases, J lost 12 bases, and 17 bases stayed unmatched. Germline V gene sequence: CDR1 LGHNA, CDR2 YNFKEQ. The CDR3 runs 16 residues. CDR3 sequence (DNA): TGTGCCAGCAGCCGCCAATCCACCACTAGCGGGAGTCTGGCGTACTTC. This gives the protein CASSRQSTTSGSLAYF.

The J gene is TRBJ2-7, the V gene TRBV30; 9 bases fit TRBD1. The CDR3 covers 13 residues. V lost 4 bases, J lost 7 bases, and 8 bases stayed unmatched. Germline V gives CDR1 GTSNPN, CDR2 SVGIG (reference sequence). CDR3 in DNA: TGTGCCTGGACAGTACAGGGGGCGAGGGAGCAGTACTTC. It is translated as CAWTVQGAREQYF.

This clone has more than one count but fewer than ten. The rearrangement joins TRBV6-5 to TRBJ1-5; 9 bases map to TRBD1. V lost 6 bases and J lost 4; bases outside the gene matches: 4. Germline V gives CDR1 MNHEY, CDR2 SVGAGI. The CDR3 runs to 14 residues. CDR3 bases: TGTGCCAGCAGCGGGACAGGGACTAATCAGCCCCAGCATTTT. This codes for CASSGTGTNQPQHF.

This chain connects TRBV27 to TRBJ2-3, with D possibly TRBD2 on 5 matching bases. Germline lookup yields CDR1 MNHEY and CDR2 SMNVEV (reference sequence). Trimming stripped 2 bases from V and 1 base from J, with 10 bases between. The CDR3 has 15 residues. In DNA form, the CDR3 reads TGTGCCAGCAGTTTAAATCCTAGCCGCACAGATACGCAGTATTTT. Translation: CASSLNPSRTDTQYF.